A selection of T cell receptor beta chains follows, all from one sample in a study of blood T cell repertoires in COVID-19. Using immunoSEQ multiplex PCR, the repertoire was profiled, and TCRdb retains in-frame clones only, with some absent. The table records about 200,000 clones, approximately 87% of them present only once. The sequenced sample consisted of peripheral blood. The origin of the receptors is a woman in her seventies with acute or convalescent COVID-19. Each CDR3 is given with its conserved first and last residue. Each record gives: clone size, D gene, V gene, J gene, CDR3 length, CDR3 protein, CDR3 DNA. D genes are given only for firm matches. Expanded clones get a size class; other rows say once, few or many, or leave the size out.

size: NA
D: NA
V: TRBV5-1
J: TRBJ1-2
length: 13
CDR3: CASSLEGDYGYTF
DNA: TGCGCCAGCAGCTTGGAGGGGGACTATGGCTACACCTTC

size: NA
D: TRBD1
V: TRBV18
J: TRBJ2-5
length: 15
CDR3: CASSPKRGLGETQYF
DNA: TGTGCCAGCTCACCCAAGAGGGGGCTGGGGGAGACCCAGTACTTC

size: once
D: TRBD2
V: TRBV9
J: TRBJ2-1
length: 16
CDR3: CASSVVGGRAYNEQFF
DNA: TGTGCCAGCAGCGTAGTCGGCGGGAGGGCCTACAATGAGCAGTTCTTC

size: NA
D: TRBD2
V: TRBV5-6
J: TRBJ2-3
length: 15
CDR3: CASSPLAGGVDTQYF
DNA: TGTGCCAGCAGCCCACTAGCGGGAGGAGTAGATACGCAGTATTTT

size: NA
D: NA
V: TRBV5-1
J: TRBJ2-2
length: 16
CDR3: CASSLEGGLSTGELFF
DNA: TGCGCCAGCAGCTTGGAAGGAGGGCTGTCCACCGGGGAGCTGTTTTTT

size: once
D: NA
V: TRBV19
J: TRBJ2-1
length: 12
CDR3: CASCNGYNEQFF
DNA: TGTGCCAGTTGCAACGGTTACAATGAGCAGTTCTTC

size: NA
D: NA
V: TRBV28
J: TRBJ2-2
length: 15
CDR3: CASSLNLVRTGELFF
DNA: TGTGCCAGCAGTTTAAACCTAGTTAGGACCGGGGAGCTGTTTTTT

size: NA
D: NA
V: TRBV10-3
J: TRBJ1-4
length: 13
CDR3: CATKAATNEKLFF
DNA: TGTGCTACCAAAGCGGCAACTAATGAAAAACTGTTTTTT

size: NA
D: NA
V: TRBV7-8
J: TRBJ1-3
length: 14
CDR3: CASSFVGSGNTIYF
DNA: TGTGCCAGCAGCTTCGTCGGCTCTGGAAACACCATATATTTT

size: NA
D: NA
V: TRBV18
J: TRBJ1-5
length: 14
CDR3: CASSARDSNQPQHF
DNA: TGTGCCAGCTCAGCCAGGGATAGCAATCAGCCCCAGCATTTT

size: NA
D: TRBD1
V: TRBV4-1
J: TRBJ2-1
length: 15
CDR3: CASSQGGGPYNEQFF
DNA: TGCGCCAGCAGCCAAGGAGGGGGCCCCTACAATGAGCAGTTCTTC

size: NA
D: NA
V: TRBV5-1
J: TRBJ2-5
length: 12
CDR3: CASSLTGETQYF
DNA: TGCGCCAGCAGCTTAACAGGAGAGACCCAGTACTTC

size: once
D: TRBD1
V: TRBV11-2
J: TRBJ1-1
length: 14
CDR3: CASSPDRRNTEAFF
DNA: TGTGCCAGCAGCCCGGACAGGAGGAACACTGAAGCTTTCTTT

size: NA
D: NA
V: TRBV7-3
J: TRBJ2-1
length: 15
CDR3: CASSLTATIRHEQFF
DNA: TGTGCCAGCAGCCTGACTGCGACTATCAGGCATGAGCAGTTCTTC

size: few
D: NA
V: TRBV5-1
J: TRBJ2-7
length: 14
CDR3: CASSFQALSYEQYF
DNA: TGCGCCAGCAGCTTTCAGGCCCTCTCCTACGAGCAGTACTTC

size: once
D: TRBD1
V: TRBV5-4
J: TRBJ2-3
length: 16
CDR3: CASSSGTGFGTDTQYF
DNA: TGTGCCAGCAGCTCCGGGACAGGGTTCGGCACAGATACGCAGTATTTT